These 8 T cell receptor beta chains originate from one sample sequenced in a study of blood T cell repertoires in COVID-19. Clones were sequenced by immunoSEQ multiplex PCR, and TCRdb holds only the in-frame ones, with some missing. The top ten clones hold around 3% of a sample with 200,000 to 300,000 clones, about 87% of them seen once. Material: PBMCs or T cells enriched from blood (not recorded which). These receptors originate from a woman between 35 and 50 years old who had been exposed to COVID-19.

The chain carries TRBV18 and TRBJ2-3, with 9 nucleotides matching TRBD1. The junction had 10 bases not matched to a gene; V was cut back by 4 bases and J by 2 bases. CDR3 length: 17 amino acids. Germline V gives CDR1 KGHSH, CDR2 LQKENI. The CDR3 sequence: CASSLQTGGLTTDTQYF. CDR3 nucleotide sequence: TGTGCCAGCTCACTACAAACAGGGGGCCTTACCACAGATACGCAGTATTTT.

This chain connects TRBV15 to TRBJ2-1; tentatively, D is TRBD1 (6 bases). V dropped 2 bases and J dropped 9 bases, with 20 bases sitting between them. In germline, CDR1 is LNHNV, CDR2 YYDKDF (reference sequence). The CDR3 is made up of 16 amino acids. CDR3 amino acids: CATSRNRQAKGGEQFF. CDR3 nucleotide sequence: TGTGCCACCAGCAGAAATAGACAGGCGAAAGGAGGTGAGCAGTTCTTC. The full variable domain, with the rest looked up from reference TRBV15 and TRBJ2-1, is DAMVIQNPRYQVTQFGKPVTLSCSQTLNHNVMYWYQQKSSQAPKLLFHYYDKDFNNEADTPDNFQSRRPNTSFCFLDIRSPGLGDTAMYLCATSRNRQAKGGEQFFGPGTRLTVL.

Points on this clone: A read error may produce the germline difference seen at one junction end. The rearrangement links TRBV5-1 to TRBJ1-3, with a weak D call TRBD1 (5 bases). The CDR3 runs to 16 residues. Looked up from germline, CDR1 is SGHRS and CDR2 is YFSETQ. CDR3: CASSLAAGLSGNTIYF. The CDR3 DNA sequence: TGTGCCAGCAGCTTGGCCGCAGGGCTGTCTGGAAACACCATATATTTT.

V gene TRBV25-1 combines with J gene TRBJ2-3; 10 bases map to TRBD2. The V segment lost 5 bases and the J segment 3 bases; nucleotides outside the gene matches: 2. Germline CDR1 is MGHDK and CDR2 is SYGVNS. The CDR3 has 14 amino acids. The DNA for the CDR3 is TGTGCCAGCAGTCTAGCGGGAGAAACAGATACGCAGTATTTT. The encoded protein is CASSLAGETDTQYF.

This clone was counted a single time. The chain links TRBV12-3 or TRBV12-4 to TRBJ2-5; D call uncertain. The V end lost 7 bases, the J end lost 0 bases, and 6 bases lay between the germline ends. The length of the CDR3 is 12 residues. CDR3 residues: CASTSYQETQYF. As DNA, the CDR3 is TGTGCCAGCACCTCCTACCAAGAGACCCAGTACTTC.

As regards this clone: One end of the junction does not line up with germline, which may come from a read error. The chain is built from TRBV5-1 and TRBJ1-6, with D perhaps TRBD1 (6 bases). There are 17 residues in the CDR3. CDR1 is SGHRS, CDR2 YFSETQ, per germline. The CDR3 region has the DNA TGCGCCAGCAGTTTGGGACAAACCCCAAGTCTTAATTCACCCCTCCACTTT. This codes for CASSLGQTPSLNSPLHF.

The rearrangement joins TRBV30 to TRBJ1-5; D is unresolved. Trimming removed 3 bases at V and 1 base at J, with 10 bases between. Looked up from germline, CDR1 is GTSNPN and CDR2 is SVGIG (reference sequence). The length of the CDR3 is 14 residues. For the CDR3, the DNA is TGTGCCTGGAGCCGGGGTTTCAGCAATCAGCCCCAGCATTTT. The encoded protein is CAWSRGFSNQPQHF. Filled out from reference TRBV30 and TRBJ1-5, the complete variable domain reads SQTIHQWPATLVQPVGSPLSLECTVEGTSNPNLYWYRQAAGRGLQLLFYSVGIGQISSEVPQNLSASRPQDRQFILSSKKLLLSDSGFYLCAWSRGFSNQPQHFGDGTRLSIL.

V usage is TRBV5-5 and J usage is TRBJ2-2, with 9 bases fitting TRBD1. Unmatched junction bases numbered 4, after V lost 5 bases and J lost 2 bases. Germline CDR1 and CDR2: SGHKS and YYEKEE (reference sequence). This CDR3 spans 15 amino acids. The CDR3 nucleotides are TGTGCCAGCAGGAAACAGGGGGCCAACACCGGGGAGCTGTTTTTT. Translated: CASRKQGANTGELFF. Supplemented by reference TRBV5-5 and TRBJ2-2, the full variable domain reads DAGVTQSPTHLIKTRGQQVTLRCSPISGHKSVSWYQQVLGQGPQFIFQYYEKEERGRGNFPDRFSARQFPNYSSELNVNALLLGDSALYLCASRKQGANTGELFFGEGSRLTVL.